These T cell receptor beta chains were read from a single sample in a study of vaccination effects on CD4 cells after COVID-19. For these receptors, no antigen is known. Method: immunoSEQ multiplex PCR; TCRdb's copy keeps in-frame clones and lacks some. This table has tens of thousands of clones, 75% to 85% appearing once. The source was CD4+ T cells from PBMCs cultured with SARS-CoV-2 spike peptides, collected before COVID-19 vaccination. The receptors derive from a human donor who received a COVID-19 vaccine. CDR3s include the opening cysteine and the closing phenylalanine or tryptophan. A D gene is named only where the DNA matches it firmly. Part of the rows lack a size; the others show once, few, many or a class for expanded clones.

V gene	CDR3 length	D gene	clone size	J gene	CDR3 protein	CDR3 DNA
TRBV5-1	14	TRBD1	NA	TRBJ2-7	CASSLGQGAYEQYF	TGCGCCAGCAGCTTGGGGCAGGGGGCCTACGAGCAGTACTTC
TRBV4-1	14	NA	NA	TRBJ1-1	CASSQVVGDTEAFF	TGCGCCAGCAGCCAAGTGGTAGGGGACACTGAAGCTTTCTTT
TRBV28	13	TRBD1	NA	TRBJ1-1	CASSDRVNTEAFF	TGTGCCAGCAGTGACAGGGTGAACACTGAAGCTTTCTTT
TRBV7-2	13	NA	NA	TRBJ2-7	CASSVSSSYEQYF	TGTGCCAGCAGCGTCAGTAGCTCCTACGAGCAGTACTTC
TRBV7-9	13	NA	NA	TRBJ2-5	CASSLVGAETQYF	TGTGCCAGCAGCTTAGTGGGGGCGGAGACCCAGTACTTC
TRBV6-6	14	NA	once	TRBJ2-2	CASSYTTNTGELFF	TGTGCCAGCAGTTATACAACCAACACCGGGGAGCTGTTTTTT
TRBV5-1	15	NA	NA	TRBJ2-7	CASSLEGSSSYEQYF	TGCGCCAGCAGCTTGGAAGGATCCAGCTCCTACGAGCAGTACTTC
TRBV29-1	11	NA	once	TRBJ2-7	CSVAQGNEQYF	TGCAGCGTAGCCCAGGGTAACGAGCAGTACTTC
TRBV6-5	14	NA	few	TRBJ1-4	CASSPQGVKEKLFF	TGTGCCAGCAGTCCACAGGGTGTGAAGGAAAAACTGTTTTTT
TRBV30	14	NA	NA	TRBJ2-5	CAWSVPGAGETQYF	TGTGCCTGGAGTGTACCGGGGGCAGGGGAGACCCAGTACTTC
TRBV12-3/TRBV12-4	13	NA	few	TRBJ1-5	CASSTAPNQPQHF	TGTGCCAGCAGCACCGCTCCCAATCAGCCCCAGCATTTT
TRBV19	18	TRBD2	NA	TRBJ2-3	CASTRTSGRVGGTDTQYF	TGTGCCAGTACCCGGACTAGCGGGAGGGTAGGTGGCACAGATACGCAGTATTTT
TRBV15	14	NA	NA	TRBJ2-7	CATSRDLRGYEQYF	TGTGCCACCAGCAGAGATCTAAGGGGCTACGAGCAGTACTTC
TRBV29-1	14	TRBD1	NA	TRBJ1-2	CSVETQGTYYGYTF	TGCAGCGTTGAAACACAGGGGACCTACTATGGCTACACCTTC
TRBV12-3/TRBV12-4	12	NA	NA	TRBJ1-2	CASSLIDYGYTF	TGTGCCAGCAGTTTAATAGACTATGGCTACACCTTC
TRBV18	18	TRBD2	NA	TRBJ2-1	CASSPKAGGRARPGEQFF	TGTGCCAGCTCACCCAAAGCCGGCGGGAGGGCCCGACCTGGTGAGCAGTTCTTC
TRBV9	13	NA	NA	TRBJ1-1	CASSGTPNTEAFF	TGTGCCAGCAGCGGCACACCGAACACTGAAGCTTTCTTT
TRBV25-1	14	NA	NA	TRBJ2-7	CASSESIGGSEQYF	TGTGCCAGCAGTGAATCTATTGGTGGGAGCGAGCAGTACTTC
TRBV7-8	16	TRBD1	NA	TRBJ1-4	CASSLVRGPSNEKLFF	TGTGCCAGCAGCTTAGTAAGGGGGCCGTCAAATGAAAAACTGTTTTTT
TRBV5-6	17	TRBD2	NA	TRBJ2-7	CASSLGGRVRFNNEQYF	TGTGCCAGCAGCTTGGGTGGGAGGGTGCGGTTTAATAACGAGCAGTACTTC
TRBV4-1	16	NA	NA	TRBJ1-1	CASSQDPWTVNTEAFF	TGCGCCAGCAGCCAAGATCCATGGACAGTGAACACTGAAGCTTTCTTT
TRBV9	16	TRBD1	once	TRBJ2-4	CASSSRTGGPKNIQYF	TGTGCCAGCAGCTCCCGGACAGGGGGTCCCAAAAACATTCAGTACTTC
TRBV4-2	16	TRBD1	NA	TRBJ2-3	CASSQQQGQGKDTQYF	TGTGCCAGCAGCCAACAACAGGGACAGGGAAAAGATACGCAGTATTTT
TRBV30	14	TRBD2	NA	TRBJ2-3	CAWTPLAGGDTQYF	TGTGCCTGGACCCCACTAGCGGGTGGAGATACGCAGTATTTT
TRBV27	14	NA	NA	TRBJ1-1	CASSFEGLNTEAFF	TGTGCCAGCAGTTTCGAGGGTCTGAACACTGAAGCTTTCTTT
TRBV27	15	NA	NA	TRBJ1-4	CASSLFPGHQEKLFF	TGTGCCAGCAGTTTATTTCCAGGGCATCAGGAAAAACTGTTTTTT
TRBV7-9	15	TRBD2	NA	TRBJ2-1	CASSQTSGRHNEQFF	TGTGCCAGCAGCCAGACTAGCGGGCGGCACAATGAGCAGTTCTTC